The 25 T cell receptor beta chains reported below all come from one sample, sequenced in a study of shared clonotypes between healthy human individuals. Clones were read by immunoSEQ multiplex PCR, and TCRdb kept only the in-frame ones, dropping some. Of about 710,000 clones listed, around 78% are singletons. Sequencing was done on a sample of memory CD4+ T cells sorted from blood. As for subset: CD45RA-negative fraction. The receptors were sampled from a woman aged 25 to 39 in good health.

The genes are TRBV7-9 and TRBJ2-5, with D possibly TRBD1 on 6 matching bases. Per the germline V gene, CDR1 is SEHNR and CDR2 is FQNEAQ (reference sequence). Trimming left V 5 bases short and J 4 bases short, with 11 bases between. The CDR3 contains 13 residues. CDR3 residues: CASSQSRGETQYF. In DNA, the CDR3 is TGTGCCAGCAGCCAATCCAGGGGAGAGACCCAGTACTTC.

The table lists this clone with a few counts. This sequence joins TRBV11-2 and TRBJ2-2; D is undetermined. V lost 7 bases, J lost 6 bases, and 12 bases lay in between. The germline V gene has CDR1 SGHAT and CDR2 FQNNGV. This CDR3 comprises 13 residues. The CDR3 sequence: CASTTMFPGELFF. The CDR3 nucleotides are TGTGCCAGCACTACCATGTTCCCCGGGGAGCTGTTTTTT.

The chain is built from TRBV18 and TRBJ2-1; TRBD1 aligns across 8 bases. With V trimmed by 1 base and J by 6 bases, 8 bases remained unmatched. Germline V gene data show CDR1 as KGHSH and CDR2 as LQKENI. CDR3 length: 16 residues. CDR3 in DNA: TGTGCCAGCTCACCACGGGACAGGAAAAAGTCCAATGAGCAGTTCTTC. Protein product: CASSPRDRKKSNEQFF. Together with reference TRBV18 and TRBJ2-1, the CDR3 gives the full variable domain: NAGVMQNPRHLVRRRGQEARLRCSPMKGHSHVYWYRQLPEEGLKFMVYLQKENIIDESGMPKERFSAEFPKEGPSILRIQQVVRGDSAAYFCASSPRDRKKSNEQFFGPGTRLTVL.

This clone was seen only a few times. This may be a read error: a much more frequent sequence differs by one nucleotide. The sample carries other DNA sequences with the same CDR3. This chain uses TRBV19 with TRBJ2-5, with a weak D call TRBD1 (6 bases). Trimming cost V 3 bases and J 2 bases, with 7 bases left between them. From germline, CDR1 is LNHDA and CDR2 SQIVND (reference sequence). This CDR3 region has 13 residues. CDR3 DNA sequence: TGTGCCAGTAGTATCGGACAGCAAGAGACCCAGTACTTC. This encodes CASSIGQQETQYF.

The chain carries TRBV13 and TRBJ2-6; D ambiguous. Germline V gives CDR1 PRHDT, CDR2 FYEKMQ (reference sequence). Trimming left V 4 bases short and J 4 bases short, with 8 bases between. The CDR3 runs to 14 residues. The CDR3, as DNA: TGTGCCAGCAGCTCCTATAAGGGGGCCAACGTCCTGACTTTC. It translates to CASSSYKGANVLTF.

This clone was seen only a few times. The chain uses TRBV6-1 and TRBJ2-3; D is ambiguous. Trimming left V 6 bases short and J 5 bases short, with 18 bases between. This CDR3 spans 15 amino acids. CDR1 MNHNS and CDR2 SASEGT come from the germline V gene. CDR3 sequence: CASSPRPVRGDTQYF. The DNA of the CDR3 is TGTGCCAGCAGCCCCAGGCCGGTTCGTGGAGATACGCAGTATTTT.

The chain has TRBV5-1 and TRBJ2-2, with a weak D call TRBD2 (5 bases). CDR3 length equals 16 residues. CDR1 is SGHRS and CDR2 is YFSETQ in the germline V gene. Trimming took off 4 bases at V and 0 bases at J, with 13 bases between the two ends. CDR3 coding DNA: TGCGCCAGCAGCCTCAGAGGACTTGCGAACACCGGGGAGCTGTTTTTT. Protein product: CASSLRGLANTGELFF.

The chain uses TRBV7-7 and TRBJ1-1; D is perhaps TRBD1 (5 bases). Germline-derived CDR1 and CDR2 are SSHAT and FNYEAQ (reference sequence). This CDR3 has 15 amino acids. Trimming left V 5 bases short and J 4 bases short, with 17 bases between. This CDR3 reads CASSPWGGRGTEAFF. CDR3 sequence (DNA): TGTGCCAGCAGCCCTTGGGGGGGTCGGGGCACTGAAGCTTTCTTT. Full variable domain (remainder filled in from reference TRBV7-7 and TRBJ1-1): GAGVSQSPRYKVTKRGQDVTLRCDPISSHATLYWYQQALGQGPEFLTYFNYEAQPDKSGLPSDRFSAERPEGSISTLTIQRTEQRDSAMYRCASSPWGGRGTEAFFGQGTRLTVV.

V gene TRBV11-2 combines with J gene TRBJ2-2; 7 positions match TRBD1. Germline CDR1 SGHAT, CDR2 FQNNGV. Germline trimming cut 1 base from V and 7 bases from J; bases unmatched to any gene: 6. The CDR3 has 15 residues. The CDR3 sequence is CASSLVTGQNGELFF. The DNA of the CDR3 is TGTGCCAGCAGCTTAGTGACAGGGCAAAACGGGGAGCTGTTTTTT. The full variable domain, in which reference TRBV11-2 and TRBJ2-2 provide the parts outside the CDR3, is EAGVAQSPRYKIIEKRQSVAFWCNPISGHATLYWYQQILGQGPKLLIQFQNNGVVDDSQLPKDRFSAERLKGVDSTLKIQPAKLEDSAVYLCASSLVTGQNGELFFGEGSRLTVL.

The chain uses TRBV5-4 and TRBJ2-1, with D perhaps TRBD1 (6 bases). The CDR3 consists of 16 residues. The ends were cut back, 3 bases at V and 0 bases at J, with 13 bases in the middle. CDR1 is SGHNT, CDR2 YYREEE, per germline (reference sequence). The CDR3: CASSYPRGSSYNEQFF. The CDR3 bases are TGTGCCAGCAGCTATCCTAGGGGGAGCTCCTACAATGAGCAGTTCTTC.

This clone showed up many times. The chain employs TRBV10-2 and TRBJ2-2; D is uncertain. Trimming removed 4 bases from V and 6 bases from J, with 12 bases in between. This CDR3 is 14 amino acids long. CDR1 and CDR2 from the germline V gene are WSHSY and SAAADI. CDR3 sequence: CASSGLGSAGELFF. CDR3 coding DNA: TGCGCCAGCAGTGGCTTAGGGTCTGCCGGGGAGCTGTTTTTT.

This chain connects TRBV6-1 to TRBJ2-3, with 10 nucleotides matching TRBD1. The length of the CDR3 is 15 residues. V shed 5 bases, J shed 7 bases, and the junction held 9 bases outside the gene matches. CDR1 and CDR2 (germline): MNHNS, SASEGT. The CDR3 nucleotides are TGTGCCAGCAGTTCGGGACAGGGGTCGTTCTATACGCAGTATTTT. This sequence encodes CASSSGQGSFYTQYF.

This chain uses TRBV25-1 with TRBJ1-2; 9 bases agree with TRBD1. The CDR3 is 16 residues long. With V trimmed by 2 bases and J by 5 bases, 9 bases remained unmatched. CDR1 is MGHDK and CDR2 is SYGVNS in the germline V gene. The CDR3 region is CASSETPGQGEYGYTF. For the CDR3, the DNA is TGTGCCAGCAGTGAAACCCCGGGACAGGGAGAATATGGCTACACCTTC.

The CDR3 region is CASILPGSRTEAFF. Here the CDR3 DNA reads TGTGCCAGTATCCTACCGGGTTCGAGGACTGAAGCTTTCTTT. The chain couples TRBV19 to TRBJ1-1; D is ambiguous. The germline V gene encodes CDR1 LNHDA and CDR2 SQIVND (reference sequence). Trimming stripped 7 bases from V and 5 bases from J, with 17 bases between. CDR3 length: 14 residues.

The V and J genes are TRBV5-1 and TRBJ2-4; perhaps TRBD1 as D (6 bases). Per germline, CDR1 SGHRS and CDR2 YFSETQ. The CDR3 contains 13 residues. Trimming removed 4 bases at V and 6 bases at J, with 11 bases between. The CDR3 coding sequence is TGCGCCAGCAGCCCGGACAGCACAAACATTCAGTACTTC. It is translated as CASSPDSTNIQYF.

This clone has only a few counts. J is TRBJ2-6 and V is TRBV5-8; D is possibly TRBD1 (7 bases). The V gene lost 4 bases and the J gene lost 1 base, with 12 bases spanning the gap. This CDR3 is built from 16 residues. Germline-derived CDR1 and CDR2 are SGHTS and YDEGEE. The CDR3 DNA reads TGTGCCAGCAGCGCAGGGGGGTGGTCTGGGGCCAACGTCCTGACTTTC. Protein sequence: CASSAGGWSGANVLTF. Full variable domain (remainder filled in from reference TRBV5-8 and TRBJ2-6): EAGVTQSPTHLIKTRGQQATLRCSPISGHTSVYWYQQALGLGLQFLLWYDEGEERNRGNFPPRFSGRQFPNYSSELNVNALELEDSALYLCASSAGGWSGANVLTFGAGSRLTVL.

The rearrangement links TRBV5-1 to TRBJ2-2, with TRBD1 as a possible D gene (6 bases). Germline loops: CDR1 SGHRS, CDR2 YFSETQ. V shed 2 bases and J shed 2 bases, with 16 bases lying between them. The CDR3 contains 17 residues. The CDR3 region has the DNA TGCGCCAGCAGCTTTGAAGGGGGAAACTTAAACACCGGGGAGCTGTTTTTT. This encodes CASSFEGGNLNTGELFF.

The rearrangement joins TRBV27 to TRBJ2-3, with 12 bases matching TRBD2. The CDR3 extends over 15 amino acids. Unmatched junction bases numbered 3, after V lost 4 bases and J lost 4 bases. The V gene's germline CDR1 is MNHEY and CDR2 SMNVEV (reference sequence). CDR3 bases: TGTGCCAGCAGTTCCCTAGCGGGAGGGTCAGATACGCAGTATTTT. It yields the protein CASSSLAGGSDTQYF.

This chain uses TRBV19 with TRBJ2-1; either TRBD1 or TRBD2 may supply D (7 bases each). Germline CDR1 is LNHDA and CDR2 is SQIVND (reference sequence). CDR3 length: 16 residues. Trimming stripped 6 bases from V and 4 bases from J, with 19 bases between. CDR3 residues: CASSPPRGRGYNEQFF. CDR3 in DNA: TGTGCCAGTAGCCCCCCCAGGGGGAGGGGTTACAATGAGCAGTTCTTC.

The chain uses TRBV5-4 and TRBJ2-1, with 8 bases matching TRBD1. Unmatched junction bases numbered 12, after V lost 4 bases and J lost 9 bases. The CDR3 extends over 15 amino acids. The germline gives CDR1 SGHNT, CDR2 YYREEE (reference sequence). The CDR3 region is CASSHLTGETSEQFF. CDR3 sequence (DNA): TGTGCCAGCAGCCACCTGACAGGGGAGACTAGTGAGCAGTTCTTC.

The chain is built from TRBV4-1 and TRBJ1-2; maybe TRBD1 (5 bases). The CDR3 is 15 residues long. Looked up from germline, CDR1 is MGHRA and CDR2 is YSYEKL. Trimming took off 4 bases at V and 1 base at J, with 13 bases between the two ends. CDR3 loop: CASSPQNRINYGYTF. In nucleotides, the CDR3 is TGCGCCAGCAGCCCCCAAAACAGGATTAACTATGGCTACACCTTC.

The chain couples TRBV5-1 to TRBJ2-7; TRBD1 might be the D (5 bases). The germline gives CDR1 SGHRS, CDR2 YFSETQ. This CDR3 spans 14 amino acids. V lost 0 bases, J lost 5 bases, and 12 bases lay in between. The CDR3 nucleotides read TGCGCCAGCAGCTTGGCCCAGGGTCGGGACGAGCAGTACTTC. Amino acid sequence: CASSLAQGRDEQYF.

The chain uses TRBV4-1 and TRBJ1-3; TRBD1 aligns across 7 bases. With V trimmed by 3 bases and J by 2 bases, 7 bases remained unmatched. This CDR3 spans 16 amino acids. CDR1 is MGHRA and CDR2 is YSYEKL in the germline V gene. The CDR3 loop is CASSHPTGDPGNTIYF. CDR3 nucleotide sequence: TGCGCCAGCAGCCACCCCACAGGGGACCCTGGAAACACCATATATTTT.

The CDR3 DNA reads as TGCAGTGCCCCCTCCCTAAATGAGCAGTTCTTC. Its translation is CSAPSLNEQFF. The rearrangement links TRBV20-1 to TRBJ2-1, with no clear D. The V gene lost 6 bases and the J gene lost 7 bases, with 10 bases spanning the gap. This CDR3 comprises 11 residues. Germline V gene lookup returns CDR1 DFQATT and CDR2 SNEGSKA (reference sequence).

The chain recombines TRBV28 with TRBJ1-1; 9 positions match TRBD1. Per germline, CDR1 MDHEN and CDR2 SYDVKM. V shed 4 bases and J 1 base; nucleotides not matched to a gene: 7. The CDR3 runs to 16 residues. In nucleotides, the CDR3 is TGTGCCAGCAGTTGGGGGACAGGGCTATCGAACACTGAAGCTTTCTTT. It is translated as CASSWGTGLSNTEAFF.